Presented here are 8 T cell receptor beta chains from one specimen sequenced in a study of blood T cell repertoires in COVID-19. Sequencing used immunoSEQ multiplex PCR; TCRdb keeps in-frame clones, though not all of them. The sample yields fewer than 250,000 clones, 89% seen once. Sequencing was carried out using peripheral blood. The receptor source for this set is a middle-aged woman with acute or convalescent COVID-19.

The rearrangement joins TRBV2 to TRBJ2-3; TRBD2 matches 10 bases. The CDR3 runs 15 residues. Losses at the gene ends were 4 bases for V and 1 base for J; bases not matched to a gene: 2. The germline V gene has CDR1 SNHLY and CDR2 FYNNEI. This CDR3 reads CASSAGLAGTDTQYF. The CDR3 region has the DNA TGTGCCAGCAGTGCTGGACTAGCGGGCACAGATACGCAGTATTTT. Full variable domain (missing parts from reference TRBV2 and TRBJ2-3): EPEVTQTPSHQVTQMGQEVILRCVPISNHLYFYWYRQILGQKVEFLVSFYNNEISEKSEIFDDQFSVERPDGSNFTLKIRSTKLEDSAMYFCASSAGLAGTDTQYFGPGTRLTVL.

The chain uses TRBV5-1 and TRBJ1-2; 7 nucleotides match TRBD1. The ends lost 2 bases at V and 6 bases at J; junction bases unmatched: 7. This CDR3 has 14 residues. Germline V gene lookup returns CDR1 SGHRS and CDR2 YFSETQ. CDR3 sequence (DNA): TGCGCCAGCAGCTTCTCTAGGGGGCCGGATGGCTACACCTTC. It is translated as CASSFSRGPDGYTF.

This chain joins TRBV10-3 and TRBJ1-4; D gene unclear. CDR1 is ENHRY, CDR2 SYGVKD, per germline. V lost 4 bases, J lost 8 bases, and 11 bases lay in between. The CDR3 is made up of 13 amino acids. The DNA for the CDR3 is TGTGCCATCAGTGCGGGGAAAGGAGAAAAACTGTTTTTT. Its protein product is CAISAGKGEKLFF.

The count of this clone is one. The V and J genes are TRBV9 and TRBJ1-3; a possible D gene is TRBD1 (6 bases). Germline V CDR1 and CDR2: SGDLS, YYNGEE. This CDR3 comprises 13 residues. V was clipped by 0 bases and J by 8 bases, with 9 bases between them. CDR3: CASSVDRGYTIYF. CDR3 coding DNA: TGTGCCAGCAGCGTAGATAGGGGGTACACCATATATTTT.

The V call is TRBV5-1, the J call TRBJ1-1; a possible D gene is TRBD1 (6 bases). Trimming left V 4 bases short and J 3 bases short, with 13 bases between. From germline, CDR1 is SGHRS and CDR2 YFSETQ. The CDR3 totals 14 residues. The CDR3 reads CASSVTGRHTEAFF. CDR3 DNA: TGCGCCAGCAGCGTCACAGGGCGGCACACTGAAGCTTTCTTT.

V usage is TRBV10-2 and J usage is TRBJ1-2; D perhaps matches TRBD1 (5 bases). The V and J ends lost 3 bases and 8 bases respectively, with 13 bases between them. Per germline, CDR1 WSHSY and CDR2 SAAADI. The CDR3 loop spans 13 amino acids. CDR3 bases: TGCGCCAGCAGTGATAGCAGGGTGGACGGCTACACCTTC. It encodes CASSDSRVDGYTF.

The rearrangement joins TRBV27 to TRBJ1-4, with 7 bases lining up with TRBD1. The CDR3 has 13 residues. V lost 5 bases and J lost 14; bases outside the gene matches: 11. Germline CDR1 MNHEY, CDR2 SMNVEV (reference sequence). The CDR3 is CASSNSRDSKLFF. The CDR3 DNA follows: TGTGCCAGCAGTAACAGCCGGGACAGCAAGCTGTTTTTT.

This clone has a single count. The V gene is TRBV2, the J gene TRBJ2-2; 10 nucleotides match TRBD1. The CDR3 totals 14 residues. CDR1 is SNHLY, CDR2 FYNNEI, per germline. V dropped 6 bases and J dropped 6; count of bases not matched to a gene: 4. Here the CDR3 DNA reads TGTGCCAGCAGCGGACAGGGGGAGGCCGGGGAGCTGTTTTTT. Encoded protein: CASSGQGEAGELFF.